This T cell receptor (beta chain) is drawn from a study of metastatic and nonmetastatic thyroid tumors. Overall study context: Malignant and benign thyroid patients had repertoires compared in peripheral blood and tumor or nodule tissue.

No patient had received any treatment before thyroid surgery. TCRdb re-called the PCR reads via MiXCR. This sample has some 11,000 clones, with about 21% found just once. Deletions cut 5 bases from V and 2 bases from J, with 24 bases between. The germline V gene has CDR1 SEHNR and CDR2 FQNEAQ (reference sequence). This CDR3 has 19 amino acids. There are many counts of this clone. J is TRBJ1-4 and V is TRBV7-9; D might be TRBD1 (6 bases). Input material: adjacent normal tissue. The receptor comes from a female donor with papillary thyroid cancer or a benign thyroid nodule (not recorded which). Some clones in this sample may be carry-over from other donors' samples. CDR3 amino acids: CASSRPQIYREGTNEKLFF. CDR3 bases: TGTGCCAGCAGCCGACCCCAAATCTACAGGGAAGGTACTAATGAAAAACTGTTTTTT.